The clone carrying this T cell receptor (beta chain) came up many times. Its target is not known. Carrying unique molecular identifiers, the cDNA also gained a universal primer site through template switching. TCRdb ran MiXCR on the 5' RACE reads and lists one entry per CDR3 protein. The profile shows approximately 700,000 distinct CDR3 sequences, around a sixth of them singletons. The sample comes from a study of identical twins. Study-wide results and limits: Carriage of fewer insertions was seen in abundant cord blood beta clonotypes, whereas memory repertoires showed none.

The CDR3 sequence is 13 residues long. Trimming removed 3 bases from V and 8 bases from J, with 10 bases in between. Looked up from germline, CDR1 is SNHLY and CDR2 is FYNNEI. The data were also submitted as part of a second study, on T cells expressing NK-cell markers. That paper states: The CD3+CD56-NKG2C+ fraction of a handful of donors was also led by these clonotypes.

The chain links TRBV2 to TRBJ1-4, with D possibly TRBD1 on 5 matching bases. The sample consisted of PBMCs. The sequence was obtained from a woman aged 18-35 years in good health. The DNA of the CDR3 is TGTGCCAGCAGTGAGCAGGGAAACGAAAAACTGTTTTTT. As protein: CASSEQGNEKLFF.